One sample yielded the 29 T cell receptor beta chains listed below, sequenced in a study of OX40 agonist ivuxolimab in advanced cancers. The data were produced by immunoSEQ multiplex PCR, yet TCRdb's version contains in-frame clones alone and is incomplete. The repertoire holds some 80,000 clones, with around nine tenths as singletons. This specimen was CD4+ or CD8+ T cells sorted from blood, taken in a trial of the OX40 agonist ivuxolimab. These receptors all stem from an adult with an advanced solid tumor such as melanoma, head and neck, liver or kidney cancer.

The rearrangement joins TRBV4-3 to TRBJ1-1; D uncertain. The germline gives CDR1 LGHNA, CDR2 YSLEER. The CDR3 totals 14 residues. V shed 8 bases and J shed 1 base, with 14 bases lying between them. CDR3 region: CASRFTPANTEAFF. The CDR3 DNA follows: TGCGCCAGCCGCTTTACCCCAGCGAACACTGAAGCTTTCTTT.

This chain joins TRBV5-1 and TRBJ2-3, with TRBD2 matching over 10 bases. Per the germline V gene, CDR1 is SGHRS and CDR2 is YFSETQ. This CDR3 has 16 residues. V was clipped by 2 bases and J by 1 base; unmatched bases: 4. The CDR3 loop is CASSFSGTSGTDTQYF. The CDR3 DNA sequence: TGCGCCAGCAGCTTCTCCGGGACTAGCGGCACAGATACGCAGTATTTT.

This sequence joins TRBV7-2 and TRBJ2-1; TRBD2 matches 10 bases. Germline-derived CDR1 and CDR2 are SGHTA and FQGNSA. Trimming cost V 4 bases and J 9 bases; bases outside gene matches: 15. This CDR3 is built from 17 residues. The CDR3 nucleotides are TGTGCCAGCAGCTCCAGTGGACTATCCAGCGGGAGGGTTGAGCAGTTCTTC. It is translated as CASSSSGLSSGRVEQFF.

This clone has just one count. The chain has TRBV7-3 and TRBJ2-7; 7 bases are a match to TRBD2. Germline V lookup: CDR1 SGHTA, CDR2 FQGTGA. V lost 1 base, J lost 0 bases, and 3 bases stayed unmatched. The CDR3 loop spans 15 amino acids. CDR3 amino acids: CASSLMASGSYEQYF. The CDR3 nucleotides are TGTGCCAGCAGCTTAATGGCTAGCGGCTCCTACGAGCAGTACTTC.

The chain uses TRBV7-3 and TRBJ2-1; unclear D gene. V lost 5 bases, J lost 2 bases, and 13 bases lay in between. The CDR3 consists of 15 residues. In germline, CDR1 is SGHTA, CDR2 FQGTGA. The CDR3 DNA sequence: TGTGCCAGCAGCCCCGCTCGGCTAGCCTACAATGAGCAGTTCTTC. It codes for CASSPARLAYNEQFF.

This clone was found once. J is TRBJ2-4 and V is TRBV19, with D hard to call. Germline loops: CDR1 LNHDA, CDR2 SQIVND (reference sequence). Trimming left V 1 base short and J 9 bases short, with 13 bases between. The CDR3 consists of 14 residues. The CDR3 reads CASSIGTRWSIQYF. In DNA form, the CDR3 reads TGTGCCAGTAGTATAGGGACGAGATGGTCCATTCAGTACTTC.

The chain carries TRBV11-3 and TRBJ1-2; no clear D. CDR1 is SGHNT and CDR2 is YENEEA in the germline V gene. The V gene lost 5 bases and the J gene lost 8 bases, with 12 bases spanning the gap. The CDR3 contains 12 residues. The CDR3 reads CASSQSGSGYTF. The CDR3 nucleotides read TGTGCCAGCAGCCAGTCAGGAAGCGGCTACACCTTC. Full variable domain (remainder filled in from reference TRBV11-3 and TRBJ1-2): EAGVVQSPRYKIIEKKQPVAFWCNPISGHNTLYWYLQNLGQGPELLIRYENEEAVDDSQLPKDRFSAERLKGVDSTLKIQPAELGDSAVYLCASSQSGSGYTFGSGTRLTVV.

The V gene is TRBV5-1, the J gene TRBJ2-3, with a tentative D call TRBD1 (5 bases). Germline V gives CDR1 SGHRS, CDR2 YFSETQ. The CDR3 loop spans 13 amino acids. V was pared by 1 base and J by 4 bases, with 7 bases between. For the CDR3, the DNA is TGCGCCAGCAGCTTGCCAGGGTCAGATACGCAGTATTTT. It translates to CASSLPGSDTQYF.

This chain's CDR3 is CATSRDRGEKLFF. The CDR3 DNA sequence: TGTGCCACCAGCAGAGATAGGGGTGAAAAACTGTTTTTT. The chain has TRBV15 and TRBJ1-4, with D maybe TRBD1 (5 bases). Deletions cut 0 bases from V and 7 bases from J, with 6 bases between. Germline V gene data show CDR1 as LNHNV and CDR2 as YYDKDF (reference sequence). The CDR3 covers 13 residues. Filled out from reference TRBV15 and TRBJ1-4, the complete variable domain reads DAMVIQNPRYQVTQFGKPVTLSCSQTLNHNVMYWYQQKSSQAPKLLFHYYDKDFNNEADTPDNFQSRRPNTSFCFLDIRSPGLGDTAMYLCATSRDRGEKLFFGSGTQLSVL.

V is TRBV5-6 and J is TRBJ2-1; D is perhaps TRBD2 (5 bases). The germline gives CDR1 SGHDT, CDR2 YYEEEE. The CDR3 sequence is 11 residues long. The ends were cut back, 4 bases at V and 10 bases at J, with 9 bases in the middle. CDR3 in DNA: TGTGCCAGCAGCAACCGGGAAGAGCAGTTCTTC. Protein product: CASSNREEQFF. Together with reference TRBV5-6 and TRBJ2-1, the CDR3 gives the full variable domain: DAGVTQSPTHLIKTRGQQVTLRCSPKSGHDTVSWYQQALGQGPQFIFQYYEEEERQRGNFPDRFSGHQFPNYSSELNVNALLLGDSALYLCASSNREEQFFGPGTRLTVL.

The chain recombines TRBV5-1 with TRBJ2-5; D might be TRBD2 (6 bases). The germline CDR1 and CDR2 sequences are SGHRS and YFSETQ. The CDR3 runs to 13 residues. Between the trimmed V and J ends, which lost 4 bases and 1 base, there was a span of 8 bases. The DNA for the CDR3 is TGCGCCAGCAGCCCGGGACTCCAAGAGACCCAGTACTTC. Residues: CASSPGLQETQYF.

This chain uses TRBV9 with TRBJ2-1; 7 nucleotides line up with TRBD2. Germline CDR1 SGDLS, CDR2 YYNGEE. Trimming at V came to 3 bases and at J to 8 bases, leaving 8 bases not matched to a gene. CDR3 length: 14 residues. CDR3 loop: CASSAATSAHEQFF. The CDR3 DNA reads TGTGCCAGCAGCGCCGCCACTAGCGCCCATGAGCAGTTCTTC.

The chain has TRBV19 and TRBJ1-1, with D possibly TRBD1 on 5 matching bases. The ends were cut back, 0 bases at V and 4 bases at J, with 6 bases in the middle. Germline lookup yields CDR1 LNHDA and CDR2 SQIVND (reference sequence). This CDR3 has 13 residues. The CDR3 DNA is TGTGCCAGTAGTATAGAGAGGGGCACTGAAGCTTTCTTT. Translation: CASSIERGTEAFF.

The rearrangement uses TRBV29-1 and TRBJ2-1, with TRBD2 matching over 9 bases. CDR3 size: 16 residues. V lost 6 bases to trimming and J lost 6 bases; unmatched junction nucleotides: 15. The V gene's germline CDR1 is SQVTM and CDR2 ANQGSEA. In DNA form, the CDR3 reads TGCAGCGTAAAGGGTTGGGCCGGGACTAGCATCAATGAGCAGTTCTTC. Its translation is CSVKGWAGTSINEQFF.

The gene calls are TRBV18 and TRBJ2-4; possible D gene TRBD2, 6 bases. This CDR3 has 14 residues. The V gene's germline CDR1 is KGHSH and CDR2 LQKENI. V lost 6 bases and J 8 bases, leaving 17 bases between the germline ends. The CDR3 nucleotides read TGTGCCAGCTCGTCTCCCGGGAGTGTAGACATTCAGTACTTC. Amino acids: CASSSPGSVDIQYF.

The V gene is TRBV5-1, the J gene TRBJ2-7, with D possibly matching TRBD1 (7 bases). V lost 3 bases and J 2 bases, leaving 9 bases between the germline ends. Germline CDR1 reads SGHRS; CDR2 reads YFSETQ. The CDR3 consists of 13 residues. For the CDR3, the DNA is TGCGCCAGCAGCTCAGGGGGGACCTACGAGCAGTACTTC. Translating it yields CASSSGGTYEQYF. The full variable domain, with the rest looked up from reference TRBV5-1 and TRBJ2-7, is KAGVTQTPRYLIKTRGQQVTLSCSPISGHRSVSWYQQTPGQGLQFLFEYFSETQRNKGNFPGRFSGRQFSNSRSEMNVSTLELGDSALYLCASSSGGTYEQYFGPGTRLTVT.

The J gene is TRBJ2-7, the V gene TRBV7-3; D not resolved. CDR1 is SGHTA and CDR2 is FQGTGA in the germline V gene. The CDR3 contains 14 residues. V shed 2 bases and J shed 6 bases, with 14 bases lying between them. The CDR3 region is CASSLDPTFGEQYF. The CDR3 DNA is TGTGCCAGCAGCTTAGATCCAACTTTCGGCGAGCAGTACTTC.

The rearrangement links TRBV27 to TRBJ2-2; 10 bases map to TRBD2. The CDR3 length is 16 residues. V shed 3 bases and J 1 base; nucleotides not matched to a gene: 2. Germline values: CDR1 MNHEY, CDR2 SMNVEV (reference sequence). The CDR3 coding sequence is TGTGCCAGCAGTTTTCGACTAGCGGGGAACACCGGGGAGCTGTTTTTT. It yields the protein CASSFRLAGNTGELFF.

The chain has TRBV29-1 and TRBJ1-1; D remains ambiguous. The CDR3 is 14 residues long. The ends were cut back, 5 bases at V and 0 bases at J, with 13 bases in the middle. Germline V gene data show CDR1 as SQVTM and CDR2 as ANQGSEA. The CDR3 bases are TGCAGCGTTATGTGGGGAGCGGTGAACACTGAAGCTTTCTTT. Amino acids: CSVMWGAVNTEAFF.

The rearrangement uses TRBV7-3 and TRBJ1-2; D is perhaps TRBD1 (5 bases). V dropped 5 bases and J dropped 2 bases, with 12 bases sitting between them. CDR3 length equals 14 residues. The germline V gene encodes CDR1 SGHTA and CDR2 FQGTGA. Here the CDR3 DNA reads TGTGCCAGCAGCCCTCGCCAGGGAAACTATGGCTACACCTTC. As protein: CASSPRQGNYGYTF.

The chain uses TRBV2 and TRBJ1-1; possibly TRBD1 for D (6 bases). CDR1 and CDR2 (germline): SNHLY, FYNNEI. The ends were cut back, 5 bases at V and 0 bases at J, with 10 bases in the middle. This CDR3 region has 14 residues. CDR3 sequence (DNA): TGTGCCAGCAGTTTCGGGACACTGAACACTGAAGCTTTCTTT. It is translated as CASSFGTLNTEAFF.

The V call is TRBV6-5, the J call TRBJ1-6; possible D gene TRBD1, 5 bases. In germline, CDR1 is MNHEY, CDR2 SVGAGI. The V end was cut by 4 bases, the J end by 7 bases, with 11 bases between. CDR3 size: 14 residues. In nucleotides, the CDR3 is TGTGCCAGCAGTTCCGGGGCGGGGAATTCACCCCTCCACTTT. Translated: CASSSGAGNSPLHF.

The chain links TRBV7-6 to TRBJ2-2; D is uncertain. Per the germline V gene, CDR1 is SGHVS and CDR2 is FNYEAQ. There are 17 residues in the CDR3. The V end lost 3 bases, the J end lost 1 base, and 15 bases lay between the germline ends. CDR3 in DNA: TGTGCCAGCAGCTTTTCTTGGAAAGGGCTGAACACCGGGGAGCTGTTTTTT. Translation gives CASSFSWKGLNTGELFF. The entire variable domain, with the rest obtained from reference TRBV7-6 and TRBJ2-2, is as follows: GAGVSQSPRYKVTKRGQDVALRCDPISGHVSLYWYRQALGQGPEFLTYFNYEAQQDKSGLPNDRFSAERPEGSISTLTIQRTEQRDSAMYRCASSFSWKGLNTGELFFGEGSRLTVL.

The CDR3 is CASSTFTSGRPYEQYF. The CDR3 region has the DNA TGTGCCAGCAGTACCTTTACTAGCGGGAGGCCCTACGAGCAGTACTTC. This chain uses TRBV27 with TRBJ2-7; 12 nucleotides match TRBD2. The V and J ends lost 5 bases and 2 bases, in that order; junction bases with no gene match: 7. This CDR3 spans 16 amino acids. Germline CDR1 and CDR2: MNHEY and SMNVEV (reference sequence).

The chain has TRBV30 and TRBJ2-2; D gene uncertain. CDR3 length: 13 residues. Germline CDR1 and CDR2: GTSNPN and SVGIG (reference sequence). V was clipped by 0 bases and J by 4 bases, with 6 bases between them. The CDR3 coding sequence is TGTGCCTGGAGTGTAGGCGGCACCGGGGAGCTGTTTTTT. Encoded protein: CAWSVGGTGELFF.

This chain joins TRBV7-3 and TRBJ2-3; 10 bases fit TRBD2. The junction had 7 bases not matched to a gene; V was cut back by 5 bases and J by 8 bases. The CDR3 consists of 14 residues. Per the germline V gene, CDR1 is SGHTA and CDR2 is FQGTGA. The DNA for the CDR3 is TGTGCCAGCAGCCAAGCGGGAGGGCCGGGTACGCAGTATTTT. As protein: CASSQAGGPGTQYF. The whole variable domain, remainder taken from reference TRBV7-3 and TRBJ2-3, is GAGVSQTPSNKVTEKGKYVELRCDPISGHTALYWYRQSLGQGPEFLIYFQGTGAADDSGLPNDRFFAVRPEGSVSTLKIQRTERGDSAVYLCASSQAGGPGTQYFGPGTRLTVL.

This clone was seen once. The chain employs TRBV19 and TRBJ2-1; 7 bases align to TRBD2. Germline V CDR1 and CDR2: LNHDA, SQIVND (reference sequence). Unmatched junction bases numbered 11, after V lost 5 bases and J lost 4 bases. The CDR3 extends over 16 amino acids. Written as DNA, the CDR3 is TGTGCCAGTAGTCCTTCCGTTCTAGCGGAGTACAATGAGCAGTTCTTC. Amino acid sequence: CASSPSVLAEYNEQFF.

The chain uses TRBV5-1 and TRBJ2-7; no reliable D call. Germline V gives CDR1 SGHRS, CDR2 YFSETQ. This CDR3 has 12 amino acids. V was shortened by 0 bases and J by 7 bases, with 8 bases between the two germline ends. DNA of the CDR3: TGCGCCAGCAGCTTGGCGATGGGTGAGCAGTACTTC. Its translation is CASSLAMGEQYF. Complete variable domain (other parts from reference TRBV5-1 and TRBJ2-7): KAGVTQTPRYLIKTRGQQVTLSCSPISGHRSVSWYQQTPGQGLQFLFEYFSETQRNKGNFPGRFSGRQFSNSRSEMNVSTLELGDSALYLCASSLAMGEQYFGPGTRLTVT.

The V call is TRBV11-2, the J call TRBJ2-5, with D perhaps TRBD2 (6 bases). Per the germline V gene, CDR1 is SGHAT and CDR2 is FQNNGV. CDR3 length: 15 residues. V was clipped by 5 bases and J by 1 base, with 14 bases between them. CDR3 DNA sequence: TGTGCCAGCAGCCCCCGCCGGACTATCCAAGAGACCCAGTACTTC. Translation gives CASSPRRTIQETQYF.